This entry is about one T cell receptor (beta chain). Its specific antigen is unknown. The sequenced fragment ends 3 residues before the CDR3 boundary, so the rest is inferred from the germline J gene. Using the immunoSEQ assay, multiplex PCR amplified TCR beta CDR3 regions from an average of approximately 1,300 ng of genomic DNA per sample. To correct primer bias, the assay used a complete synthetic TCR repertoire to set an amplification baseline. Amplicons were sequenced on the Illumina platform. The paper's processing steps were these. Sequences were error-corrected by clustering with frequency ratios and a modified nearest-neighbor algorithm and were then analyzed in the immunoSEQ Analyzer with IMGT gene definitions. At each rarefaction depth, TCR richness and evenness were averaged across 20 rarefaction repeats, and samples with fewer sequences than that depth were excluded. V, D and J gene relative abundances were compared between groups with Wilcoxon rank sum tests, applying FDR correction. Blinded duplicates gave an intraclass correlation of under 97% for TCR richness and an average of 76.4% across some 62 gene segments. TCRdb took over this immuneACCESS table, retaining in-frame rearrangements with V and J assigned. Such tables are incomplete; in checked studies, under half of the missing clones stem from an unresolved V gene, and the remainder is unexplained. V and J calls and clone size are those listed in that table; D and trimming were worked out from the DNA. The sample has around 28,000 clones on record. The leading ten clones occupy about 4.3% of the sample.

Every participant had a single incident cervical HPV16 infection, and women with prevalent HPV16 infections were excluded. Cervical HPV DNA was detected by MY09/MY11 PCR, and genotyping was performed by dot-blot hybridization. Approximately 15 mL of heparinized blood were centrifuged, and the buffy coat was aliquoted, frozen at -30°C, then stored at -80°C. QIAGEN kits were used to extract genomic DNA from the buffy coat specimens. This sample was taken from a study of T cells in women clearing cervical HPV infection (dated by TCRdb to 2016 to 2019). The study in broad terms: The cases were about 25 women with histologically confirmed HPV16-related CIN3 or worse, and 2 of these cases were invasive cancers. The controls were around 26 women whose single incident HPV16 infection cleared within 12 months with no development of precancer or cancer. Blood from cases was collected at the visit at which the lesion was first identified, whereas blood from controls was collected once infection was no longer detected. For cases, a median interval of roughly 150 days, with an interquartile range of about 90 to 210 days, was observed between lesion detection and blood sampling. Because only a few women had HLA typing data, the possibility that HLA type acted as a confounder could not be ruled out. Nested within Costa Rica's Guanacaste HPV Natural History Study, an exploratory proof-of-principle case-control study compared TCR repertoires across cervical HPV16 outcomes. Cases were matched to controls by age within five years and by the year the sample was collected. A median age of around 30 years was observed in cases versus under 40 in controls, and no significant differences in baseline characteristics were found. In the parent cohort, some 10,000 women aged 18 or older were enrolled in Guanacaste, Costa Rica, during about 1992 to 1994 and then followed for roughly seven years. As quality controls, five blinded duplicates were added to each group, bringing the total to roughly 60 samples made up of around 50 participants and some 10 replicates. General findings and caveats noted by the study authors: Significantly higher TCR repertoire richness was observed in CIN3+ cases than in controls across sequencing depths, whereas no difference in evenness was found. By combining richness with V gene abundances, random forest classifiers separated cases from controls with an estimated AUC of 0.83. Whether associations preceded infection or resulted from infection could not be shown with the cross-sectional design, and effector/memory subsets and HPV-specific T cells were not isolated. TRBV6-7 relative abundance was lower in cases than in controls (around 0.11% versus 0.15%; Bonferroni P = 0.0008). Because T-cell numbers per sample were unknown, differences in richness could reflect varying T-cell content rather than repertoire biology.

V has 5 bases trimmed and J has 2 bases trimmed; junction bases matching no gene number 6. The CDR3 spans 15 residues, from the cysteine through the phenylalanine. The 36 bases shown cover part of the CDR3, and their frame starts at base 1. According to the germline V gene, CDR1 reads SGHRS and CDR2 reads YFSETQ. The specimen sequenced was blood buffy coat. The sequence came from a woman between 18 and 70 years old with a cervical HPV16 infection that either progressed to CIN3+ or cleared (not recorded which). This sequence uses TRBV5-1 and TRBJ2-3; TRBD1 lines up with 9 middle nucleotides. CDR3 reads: CASSSRDRATDTQYF. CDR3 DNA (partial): TGCGCCAGCAGTTCCAGGGACAGGGCCACAGATACG.